The clone carrying this T cell receptor beta chain is classed as medium-sized by frequency. Antigen: not known. This sample was included in a study of T cell clusters in autoimmune cytopenias. TRB was amplified by touch-down multiplex PCR, primer pools A and B combined. TCRdb reprocessed the multiplex PCR reads and reports one entry per CDR3 protein, with no DNA. Recorded for this sample: about 4,000 distinct CDR3 sequences. Overall study findings and caveats: TRB repertoire shifts in secondary cytopenia and chronic lymphocytic leukemia mostly reflected lymphoma, not autoimmunity.

Each sample's input was roughly 250 ng genomic DNA, 40,000 or so genome equivalents. The sample taken for sequencing was peripheral blood. The source of this sequence is a human donor with an autoimmune cytopenia or autoimmune hepatitis (not recorded which).

The CDR3 sequence: CASSPTGTRFNEQFF. The chain carries TRBV13 and TRBJ2-1; absent DNA, TCRdb's TRBD2 call cannot be checked. The CDR3 loop spans 15 amino acids. Germline V CDR1 and CDR2: PRHDT, FYEKMQ (reference sequence).